These 21 T cell receptor beta chains were all obtained from the same sample, sequenced in a study of CXCR3-negative and CXCR3-positive naive CD8 T cells. Preparation of TRB cDNA libraries relied on 5' RACE carrying UMI labels. TCRdb derives one entry per CDR3 protein from the 5' RACE reads, leaving out DNA. The table gives about 38,000 distinct CDR3 sequences; the top ten clones make up roughly 14% of it. The source material was memory CD8+ T cells from blood. Source of these receptors: a human donor in good health. Some clones in this sample may be carry-over from other donors' samples.

The chain uses TRBV20-1 and TRBJ2-6; TCRdb reports TRBD1, a call that lacks DNA to check it against. The germline gives CDR1 DFQATT, CDR2 SNEGSKA (reference sequence). CDR3 length equals 16 residues. The CDR3 region is CSATTGSISGANVLTF.

The chain has TRBV15 and TRBJ2-7; absent DNA, TCRdb's TRBD2 call cannot be checked. The CDR3 runs 14 residues. CDR1 and CDR2 from the germline V gene are LNHNV and YYDKDF (reference sequence). The CDR3 region is CATSRDRAGETQYF.

The chain carries TRBV5-1 and TRBJ2-1; absent DNA, TCRdb's TRBD2 call cannot be checked. This CDR3 comprises 17 residues. CDR1 is SGHRS and CDR2 is YFSETQ in the germline V gene. The CDR3 here is CASSLEASGRIYNEQFF.

This chain uses TRBV5-5 with TRBJ1-4. The CDR3 totals 15 residues. CDR1 SGHKS and CDR2 YYEKEE come from the germline V gene (reference sequence). This CDR3 is CASSNSDATNEKLFF.

The chain is built from TRBV28 and TRBJ1-2; TCRdb's D gene call, TRBD1, goes unchecked for lack of DNA. From germline, CDR1 is MDHEN and CDR2 SYDVKM. This CDR3 has 15 amino acids. The CDR3 is CASSFPGQGADGYTF.

The V gene is TRBV5-1, the J gene TRBJ2-6; the TCRdb D gene call, TRBD1, has no DNA to confirm it. Per the germline V gene, CDR1 is SGHRS and CDR2 is YFSETQ. This CDR3 has 16 residues. The CDR3 is CASRKTGNSGANVLTF.

The V call is TRBV6-5, the J call TRBJ1-2; as DNA is missing, the TRBD1 call by TCRdb cannot be tested. The length of the CDR3 is 16 residues. Germline V lookup: CDR1 MNHEY, CDR2 SVGAGI. Here the CDR3 reads CASSYEGYGTDDGYTF.

V gene TRBV5-1 combines with J gene TRBJ2-7; TCRdb picks TRBD2, but there is no DNA to check that call. The CDR3 covers 15 residues. Germline V CDR1 and CDR2: SGHRS, YFSETQ. The CDR3 spells CASSLGLGSEYEQYF.

The chain recombines TRBV7-9 with TRBJ2-6; absent DNA, TCRdb's TRBD1 call cannot be checked. The CDR3 consists of 15 residues. Per germline, CDR1 SEHNR and CDR2 FQNEAQ (reference sequence). CDR3 residues: CASSLGGPGANVLTF.

The rearrangement uses TRBV28 and TRBJ2-5; the TRBD1 assignment by TCRdb is unverifiable without DNA. This CDR3 has 16 residues. Germline V CDR1 and CDR2: MDHEN, SYDVKM. The CDR3 loop reads CASSLTTVYRGETQYF.

The rearrangement links TRBV29-1 to TRBJ2-7; the D call of TRBD1 rests on TCRdb alone, since no DNA is present to check it. There are 13 residues in the CDR3. Per germline, CDR1 SQVTM and CDR2 ANQGSEA. This CDR3 reads CSVDGTGSYEQYF.

This clonotype is identified as medium-sized from frequency. V usage is TRBV19 and J usage is TRBJ2-2; there is no DNA to check the TCRdb D call of TRBD1. The CDR3 contains 15 residues. CDR1 is LNHDA, CDR2 SQIVND, per germline (reference sequence). The CDR3 reads CASSKGTDYTGELFF.

This sequence joins TRBV12-3 or TRBV12-4 and TRBJ2-7; TCRdb lists TRBD1, though no DNA is available to test this call. The CDR3 contains 12 residues. Here the CDR3 reads CASSTLDREQYF.

This chain uses TRBV15 with TRBJ1-2. The CDR3 loop spans 13 amino acids. Germline-derived CDR1 and CDR2 are LNHNV and YYDKDF (reference sequence). The CDR3 protein is CATSRENSDGYTF. Filled out from reference TRBV15 and TRBJ1-2, the complete variable domain reads DAMVIQNPRYQVTQFGKPVTLSCSQTLNHNVMYWYQQKSSQAPKLLFHYYDKDFNNEADTPDNFQSRRPNTSFCFLDIRSPGLGDTAMYLCATSRENSDGYTFGSGTRLTVV.

J is TRBJ1-2 and V is TRBV2; TCRdb gives TRBD1 as the D gene, but with no DNA this cannot be confirmed. Germline V gives CDR1 SNHLY, CDR2 FYNNEI. The CDR3 spans 14 residues. CDR3 in amino acids: CASSENPGNYGYTF.

The chain couples TRBV23-1 to TRBJ2-1; TCRdb's assignment of TRBD1 cannot be checked, as there is no DNA. TRBV23-1 qualifies as an ORF whose function is uncertain. The CDR3 consists of 13 residues. The CDR3 loop is CASTPKGQAVQFF.

The chain has TRBV12-3 or TRBV12-4 and TRBJ1-5; TCRdb reports TRBD1, a call that lacks DNA to check it against. This CDR3 has 15 amino acids. The CDR3 sequence: CASSPTGDSNQPQHF.

The chain is built from TRBV7-3 and TRBJ2-1; checking the TCRdb D call of TRBD1 is not possible without DNA. CDR1 and CDR2 from the germline V gene are SGHTA and FQGTGA. The CDR3 consists of 15 residues. The CDR3: CASSWDRDPYNEQFF. Looking up the rest from reference TRBV7-3 and TRBJ2-1 gives the full variable domain: GAGVSQTPSNKVTEKGKYVELRCDPISGHTALYWYRQSLGQGPEFLIYFQGTGAADDSGLPNDRFFAVRPEGSVSTLKIQRTERGDSAVYLCASSWDRDPYNEQFFGPGTRLTVL.

The V and J genes are TRBV7-9 and TRBJ2-7; the D call of TRBD2 rests on TCRdb alone, since no DNA is present to check it. This CDR3 comprises 14 residues. Per germline, CDR1 SEHNR and CDR2 FQNEAQ (reference sequence). CDR3 amino acids: CASSGTSDGYEQYF.

The V call is TRBV28, the J call TRBJ2-1; TCRdb names TRBD2, which stays unverified in the absence of DNA. Germline CDR1 and CDR2: MDHEN and SYDVKM. The CDR3 totals 13 residues. The CDR3 sequence: CASSFLLAGEQFF.

The V and J genes are TRBV4-1 and TRBJ2-1; the D gene TCRdb calls, TRBD1, cannot be checked with no DNA. CDR3 length: 15 amino acids. Germline values: CDR1 MGHRA, CDR2 YSYEKL. CDR3 loop: CASSQGPGTYNEQFF.